One TCR beta chain is described in this entry. Source study methods: Reference gene primer amplification gave estimated nucleated cell counts. Clones were sequenced by immunoSEQ multiplex PCR, and TCRdb holds only the in-frame ones, with some missing. D and trimming were read from the DNA, whereas the V and J calls and clone size are those reported in that table. Found here are some 170,000 clones, approximately 83% of them singletons; the top ten hold about 10%. This entry comes from a study of blood T cell repertoires in COVID-19. Study-wide context: The samples span acute and convalescent COVID-19 from the United States, Italy and Spain. PBMCs, B-cell-depleted T cells, or T cells provided the cDNA or gDNA that made up the material.

V lost 0 bases and J 7 bases, leaving 3 bases between the germline ends. The CDR3 contains 11 residues. This sequence was found in a woman aged 80 or older with active or convalescent COVID-19. The sample consisted of peripheral blood. The chain couples TRBV12-3 or TRBV12-4 to TRBJ1-1, with unresolved D. The CDR3 reads CASSLAIEAFF. CDR3 in DNA: TGTGCCAGCAGTTTAGCTATTGAAGCTTTCTTT.